The sequence of this TCR beta chain was determined in a study of cytomegalovirus exposure and HLA in healthy donors. Regarding the study as a whole: Cytomegalovirus association was listed for 150 or so TCR beta chains. Trimming of TCR beta V- and J-genes showed a link, identified in a later analysis, to a missense DCLRE1C variant.

Note on this clone: Its antigen is as yet unknown.

Healthy donors of bone marrow made up the group. 60 Vbeta and 13 Jbeta primers were used in PCR. TCRdb's copy holds only in-frame clones and misses some; the assay was immunoSEQ multiplex PCR. In all, the sample yields 150,000 to 200,000 clones. This clonotype was obtained from a young man in good health and CMV-seronegative. The sequencing input was PBMCs.

For the CDR3, the DNA is TGTGCCAGCAGTCTCCGGGTGGATCAGCCCCAGCATTTT. As protein: CASSLRVDQPQHF. V usage is TRBV6-1 and J usage is TRBJ1-5; D unclear. This CDR3 has 13 amino acids. Per germline, CDR1 MNHNS and CDR2 SASEGT. V was cut by 5 bases and J by 5 bases, with 10 bases left in between.